This TCR beta chain originates from a study of T-cell reconstitution after alpha-beta-depleted transplantation in children. The CDR3 has 20 residues. V lost 2 bases and J lost 0, with 24 bases in between. Germline V CDR1 and CDR2: MGHRA, YSYEKL. Whole-study results and caveats: Newly produced T cells mostly accounted for T-cell counts and diversity one year post-transplant. Several patients had high TCRbeta diversity at day 60; it came from surviving recipient T cells and thymic progenitors. It was reported that alpha-beta T cells came from several hundred expanded graft clones (about two months after transplant).

The TCRbeta library was prepared with unique molecular identifiers. Via MiXCR, TCRdb re-called the PCR reads, giving one row per CDR3 protein. Of more than 45,000 distinct CDR3 sequences listed, around 50% were seen once; the top ten hold 35% to 45%. A remark on this clonotype: Its antigen is not known.

The clonotype originates from a boy less than two years old with SCID, due to receive a stem cell transplant. Sequences were derived from peripheral blood, sampled before TCRalphabeta/CD19-depleted stem cell transplant. V usage is TRBV4-1 and J usage is TRBJ2-3, with D hard to call. CDR3 sequence reads: CASSQFPTGTRSSSTDTQYF. The CDR3 region has the DNA TGCGCCAGCAGCCAATTCCCTACCGGAACTCGATCCTCTAGCACAGATACGCAGTATTTT.